This T cell receptor beta chain was observed in a study of T cells in localized non-small cell lung cancer. General study findings and limits: Heterogeneity remains possible, as sequencing covered one tumor region only. There was higher T cell clonality in uninvolved adjacent lung than in tumor, and it was highest there. In adjacent lung appeared a median around 55 of the top 100 tumor clones. Overall survival was longer when the density of T cells in the blood was higher.

CDR1 SGHTA and CDR2 FQGNSA come from the germline V gene. The CDR3 runs 12 residues. The V end was cut by 3 bases, the J end by 8 bases, with 10 bases between. Produced via immunoSEQ multiplex PCR; TCRdb's table is partial and in-frame only. The data contain roughly 66,000 clones, under 90% of them seen just once; the ten biggest clones take up approximately 2%. Comments on this clone: What it binds is not known.

The rearrangement uses TRBV7-2 and TRBJ1-2; D is unclear. Sequenced material: peripheral blood, taken before any cancer treatment. The sequence was obtained from a woman aged 40-69 years with stage I lung adenocarcinoma. The CDR3 bases are TGTGCCAGCAGCTTGGACGGTTGGGGCTACACCTTC. Amino acids: CASSLDGWGYTF.